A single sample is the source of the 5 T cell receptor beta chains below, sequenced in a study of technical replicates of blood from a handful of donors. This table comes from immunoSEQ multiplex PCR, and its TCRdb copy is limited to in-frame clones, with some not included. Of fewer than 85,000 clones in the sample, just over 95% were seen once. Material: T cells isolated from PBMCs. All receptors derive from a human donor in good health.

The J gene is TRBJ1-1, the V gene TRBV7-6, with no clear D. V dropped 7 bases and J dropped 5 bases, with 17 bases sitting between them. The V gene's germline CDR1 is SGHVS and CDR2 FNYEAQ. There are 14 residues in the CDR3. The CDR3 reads CASTPGPGGTEAFF. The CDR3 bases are TGTGCCAGCACCCCCGGACCTGGAGGTACTGAAGCTTTCTTT.

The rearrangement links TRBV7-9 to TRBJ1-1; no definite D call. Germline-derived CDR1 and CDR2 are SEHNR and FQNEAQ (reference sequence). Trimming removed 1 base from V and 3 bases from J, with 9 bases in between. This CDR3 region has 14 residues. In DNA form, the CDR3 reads TGTGCCAGCAGCTTAGGGCAATATCACACTGAAGCTTTCTTT. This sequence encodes CASSLGQYHTEAFF.

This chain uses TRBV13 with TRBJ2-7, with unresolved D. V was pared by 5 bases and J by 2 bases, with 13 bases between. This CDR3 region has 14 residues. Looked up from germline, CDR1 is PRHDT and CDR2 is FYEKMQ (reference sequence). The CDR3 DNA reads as TGTGCCAGCAGCCCCGGCGACTTCCCCTACGAGCAGTACTTC. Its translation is CASSPGDFPYEQYF.

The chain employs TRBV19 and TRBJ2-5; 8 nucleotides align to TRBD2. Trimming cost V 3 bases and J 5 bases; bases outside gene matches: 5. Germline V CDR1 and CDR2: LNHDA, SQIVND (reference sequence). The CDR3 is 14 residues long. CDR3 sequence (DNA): TGTGCCAGTAGTATGGGACTAGTTTCGGAGACCCAGTACTTC. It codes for CASSMGLVSETQYF.

CDR3 sequence: CASSYMDSYEAFF. In DNA, the CDR3 is TGTGCCAGCAGCTATATGGACAGCTATGAAGCTTTCTTT. The chain carries TRBV5-4 and TRBJ1-1; possibly TRBD1 for D (6 bases). Germline V CDR1 and CDR2: SGHNT, YYREEE (reference sequence). This CDR3 comprises 13 residues. V gave up 3 bases and J gave up 7 bases, with 13 bases separating them.